The entry that follows covers one T cell receptor beta chain sequence. Its antigen is unknown. Here immunoSEQ multiplex PCR was the method, and the copy in TCRdb shows in-frame clones only, minus some. Altogether more than 30,000 clones are present, over 80% being singletons, with the ten largest covering approximately 3%. Following culture for roughly 10 days, CD4+ T cells were isolated. The healthy vaccine recipients, who had no prior SARS-CoV-2 infection, showed negative nucleocapsid antibodies. Between the trimmed V and J ends, which lost 3 bases and 2 bases, there was a span of 11 bases. The CDR3 has 15 residues. Germline V CDR1 and CDR2: MNHEY, SMNVEV (reference sequence). The data were obtained in a study of vaccination effects on CD4 cells after COVID-19. At the level of the study: In the ViraFEST assay, antigen-specific CD4+ clonotypes were identified by expansion after peptide-pool stimulation.

Points from the study as a whole: Clonal contraction was marked in infection- and vaccine-induced clones late after vaccination.

The V call is TRBV27, the J call TRBJ2-1, with D uncertain. The sequencing here drew on CD4+ T cells from PBMCs cultured without peptide, taken before COVID-19 vaccination. This clonotype was sampled from a human donor who received a COVID-19 vaccine. The CDR3 bases are TGTGCCAGCAGTTTGGACCGAGACACCTACAATGAGCAGTTCTTC. This translates into CASSLDRDTYNEQFF.